The 7 T cell receptor beta chains below all came from one sample that was sequenced in a study of OX40 agonist ivuxolimab in advanced cancers. TCRdb's table, derived via immunoSEQ multiplex PCR, lists solely in-frame clones and lacks some. This table holds 65,000 to 90,000 clones, about 85% found once. The sequencing used CD4+ or CD8+ T cells sorted from blood, collected in a trial of the OX40 agonist ivuxolimab. These receptors were taken from an adult with an advanced solid tumor such as melanoma, head and neck, liver or kidney cancer.

This chain uses TRBV11-2 with TRBJ2-5, with 7 bases fitting TRBD1. The CDR3 is 15 residues long. V gave up 6 bases and J gave up 4 bases; unmatched junction bases: 11. Germline V gives CDR1 SGHAT, CDR2 FQNNGV. This CDR3 reads CASRTGTGMGETQYF. CDR3 DNA: TGTGCCAGCAGGACAGGGACCGGAATGGGAGAGACCCAGTACTTC.

V gene TRBV11-3 combines with J gene TRBJ2-2, with a possible D match to TRBD1 (6 bases). The CDR3 totals 14 residues. CDR1 and CDR2 (germline): SGHNT, YENEEA. Trimming shortened V by 0 bases and J by 5 bases, and 7 bases separated the two germline ends. The CDR3 DNA follows: TGTGCCAGCAGCTTAGACAGGGGAACCGGGGAGCTGTTTTTT. Its translation is CASSLDRGTGELFF.

This clone was observed a handful of times. The rearrangement joins TRBV27 to TRBJ1-1; TRBD1 matches 9 bases. CDR3 length equals 14 residues. With V trimmed by 6 bases and J by 8 bases, 10 bases remained unmatched. Germline CDR1 reads MNHEY; CDR2 reads SMNVEV (reference sequence). CDR3 bases: TGTGCCAGCAGCCAGAACAGGGGGCGCGGGGAAGCTTTCTTT. Translated: CASSQNRGRGEAFF.

CDR3 protein: CASSVEEFTGELFF. The DNA of the CDR3 is TGTGCCAGCAGCGTAGAGGAGTTCACCGGGGAGCTGTTTTTT. The rearrangement links TRBV9 to TRBJ2-2; D gene uncertain. Between the trimmed V and J ends, which lost 0 bases and 4 bases, there was a span of 7 bases. Germline-derived CDR1 and CDR2 are SGDLS and YYNGEE. The CDR3 length is 14 residues.

This clone occurred a few times. The rearrangement uses TRBV5-6 and TRBJ1-1, with a possible D match to TRBD1 (5 bases). Looked up from germline, CDR1 is SGHDT and CDR2 is YYEEEE. This CDR3 contains 16 residues. V was trimmed by 0 bases and J by 0 bases, leaving 12 bases between them. CDR3 loop: CASSLARGPMNTEAFF. The CDR3 region has the DNA TGTGCCAGCAGCTTGGCCCGGGGCCCCATGAACACTGAAGCTTTCTTT. The full variable domain, completed using reference TRBV5-6 and TRBJ1-1, is DAGVTQSPTHLIKTRGQQVTLRCSPKSGHDTVSWYQQALGQGPQFIFQYYEEEERQRGNFPDRFSGHQFPNYSSELNVNALLLGDSALYLCASSLARGPMNTEAFFGQGTRLTVV.

The rearrangement links TRBV7-9 to TRBJ2-3; D is undetermined. Trimming stripped 8 bases from V and 1 base from J, with 7 bases between. Looked up from germline, CDR1 is SEHNR and CDR2 is FQNEAQ (reference sequence). CDR3 length: 12 residues. The DNA for the CDR3 is TGTGCCAGCCAGGTAGGCACAGATACGCAGTATTTT. Its translation: CASQVGTDTQYF.

This chain connects TRBV11-2 to TRBJ1-6; 10 bases fit TRBD1. J was trimmed by 9 bases and V by 6 bases; bases with no gene match: 5. Germline V lookup: CDR1 SGHAT, CDR2 FQNNGV. This CDR3 region has 14 residues. The CDR3 is CASRAGTGVSPLHF. The CDR3 DNA reads TGTGCCAGCAGAGCCGGGACAGGGGTTTCACCCCTCCACTTT.